The sequence of this TCR beta chain was determined in a study of PD-1 blockade in classical Hodgkin lymphoma. Broader study findings: Repertoires differed for reasons still undefined, possibly disease activity or prior therapy. It was among complete responders that baseline diversity resembled that of newly diagnosed patients. Healthy donors reportedly exceeded newly diagnosed patients in baseline TCR diversity. TCR diversity rose significantly by C4D1 in CD4+ but not CD8+ cells.

The CDR3 sequence is 16 residues long. The germline CDR1 and CDR2 sequences are MNHNY and SVGAGI (reference sequence). V was cut by 5 bases and J by 4 bases, with 18 bases left in between. A word on this clone: Its antigen is not identified.

The data were produced by immunoSEQ multiplex PCR, yet TCRdb's version contains in-frame clones alone and is incomplete. Among about 30,000 clones listed, 81% were seen once. Indicated time point: cycle 4 day 1 (C4D1), after 6 weeks of nivolumab. Relapses following autologous stem cell transplantation were seen in all patients, with brentuximab vedotin exposure varying. This rearrangement joins TRBV6-6 to TRBJ1-3, with a weak D call TRBD1 (5 bases). The source material was peripheral blood mononuclear cells (PBMCs), sampled before the fourth cycle of nivolumab. This receptor was taken from a human donor with classical Hodgkin lymphoma. The CDR3 DNA reads TGTGCCAGCAGTCTCCAGACAGTGGCCAAGGGAAACACCATATATTTT. It specifies CASSLQTVAKGNTIYF.